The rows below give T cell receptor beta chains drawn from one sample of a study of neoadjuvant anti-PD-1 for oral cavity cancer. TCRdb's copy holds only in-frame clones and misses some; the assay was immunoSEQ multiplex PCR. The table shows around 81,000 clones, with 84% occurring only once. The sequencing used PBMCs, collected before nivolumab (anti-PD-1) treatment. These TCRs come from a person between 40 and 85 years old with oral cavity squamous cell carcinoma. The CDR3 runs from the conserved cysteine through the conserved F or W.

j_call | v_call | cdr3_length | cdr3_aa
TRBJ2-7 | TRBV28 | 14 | CASRTGGGAVDRYF
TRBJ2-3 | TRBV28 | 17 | CASSLMGLAGEADTQYF
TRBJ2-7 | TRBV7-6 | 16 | CASSLIWTDVSYEQYF
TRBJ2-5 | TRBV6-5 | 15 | CASSYSGQTQETQYF
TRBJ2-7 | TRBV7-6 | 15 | CASSLSSESSYEQYF
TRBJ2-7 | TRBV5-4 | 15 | CASSLRLAGAYEQYF
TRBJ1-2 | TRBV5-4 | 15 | CASSQDSPSNYGYTF
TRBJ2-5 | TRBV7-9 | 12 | CASSLLVETQYF
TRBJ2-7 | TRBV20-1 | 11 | CSARGGNEQYF
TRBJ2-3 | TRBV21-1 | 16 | CASIRQGDRPTDTQYF
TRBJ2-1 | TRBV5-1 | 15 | CASSLTAGPFHEQFF
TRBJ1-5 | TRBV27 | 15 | CASSRDRTGNQPQHF
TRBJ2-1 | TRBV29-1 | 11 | CSVIGEFEQFF
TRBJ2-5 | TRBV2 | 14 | CASSPDRAQETQYF
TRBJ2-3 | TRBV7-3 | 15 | CASSLGLPGTDTQYF
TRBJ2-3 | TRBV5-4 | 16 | CASSLPQRGSTDTQYF
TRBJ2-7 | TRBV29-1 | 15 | CSVVGQGWPSYEQYF
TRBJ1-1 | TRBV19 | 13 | CASGSGARTEAFF
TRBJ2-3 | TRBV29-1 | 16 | CSVEDLASGLSGTQYF
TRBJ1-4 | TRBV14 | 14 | CASRGGTSNEKLFF
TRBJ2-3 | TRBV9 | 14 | CASSPRLALDTQYF
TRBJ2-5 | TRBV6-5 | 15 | CASSYSRGYQETQYF
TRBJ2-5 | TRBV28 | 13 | CASSFLAGETQYF
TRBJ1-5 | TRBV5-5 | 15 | CASSLEDRGNQPQHF
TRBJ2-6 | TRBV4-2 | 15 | CASSQVDSGANVLTF
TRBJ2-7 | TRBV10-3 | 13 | CAIGEGSSYEQYF
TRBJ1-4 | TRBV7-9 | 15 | CASSATGQTNEKLFF
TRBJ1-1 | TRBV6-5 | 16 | CASSYGTPGLNTEAFF